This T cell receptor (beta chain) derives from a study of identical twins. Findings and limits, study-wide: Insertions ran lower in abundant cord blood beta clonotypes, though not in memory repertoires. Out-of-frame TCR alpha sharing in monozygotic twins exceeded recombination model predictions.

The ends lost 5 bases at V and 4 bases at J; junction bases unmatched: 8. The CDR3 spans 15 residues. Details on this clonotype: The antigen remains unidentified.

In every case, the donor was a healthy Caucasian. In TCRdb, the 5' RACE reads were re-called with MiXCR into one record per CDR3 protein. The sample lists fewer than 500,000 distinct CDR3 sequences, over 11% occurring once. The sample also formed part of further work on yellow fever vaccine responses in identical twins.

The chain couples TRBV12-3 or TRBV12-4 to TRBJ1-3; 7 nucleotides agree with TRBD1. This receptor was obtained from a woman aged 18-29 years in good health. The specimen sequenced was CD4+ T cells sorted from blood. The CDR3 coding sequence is TGTGCCAGCAGTCTAAGACAGGGCGGCGGAAACACCATATATTTT. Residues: CASSLRQGGGNTIYF.